The source of this T cell receptor beta chain is a study of T cell responses to AZD1222 COVID-19 vaccine. Study-wide results and limits: Reportedly, close to half of spike-specific TCRs are directed against unmutated variant regions. Donors were largely white British and mainly female; clonal diversity was possibly underestimated. AZD1222 recipients seropositive at baseline numbered only 5 to 7. Spike as a whole was targeted by vaccine-associated CD4 TCRs, dominant at 160-218 and 743-854.

This table comes from immunoSEQ multiplex PCR, and its TCRdb copy is limited to in-frame clones, with some not included. The repertoire holds under 150,000 clones, with about 88% as singletons. The CDR3 is made up of 12 amino acids. CDR1 is MRHNA, CDR2 SNTAGT, per germline. Between the trimmed V and J ends, which lost 11 bases and 1 base, there was a span of 11 bases. About this clone itself: Its antigen is still unknown.

The chain joins TRBV6-4 to TRBJ1-1; weak D call: TRBD1 (5 bases). The receptor was derived from an adult who received the AZD1222 COVID-19 vaccine. The specimen was peripheral blood, collected 28 days after the second AZD1222 dose. The CDR3 loop reads CAPGQRNTEAFF. DNA for the CDR3: TGTGCCCCGGGGCAGAGGAACACTGAAGCTTTCTTT.